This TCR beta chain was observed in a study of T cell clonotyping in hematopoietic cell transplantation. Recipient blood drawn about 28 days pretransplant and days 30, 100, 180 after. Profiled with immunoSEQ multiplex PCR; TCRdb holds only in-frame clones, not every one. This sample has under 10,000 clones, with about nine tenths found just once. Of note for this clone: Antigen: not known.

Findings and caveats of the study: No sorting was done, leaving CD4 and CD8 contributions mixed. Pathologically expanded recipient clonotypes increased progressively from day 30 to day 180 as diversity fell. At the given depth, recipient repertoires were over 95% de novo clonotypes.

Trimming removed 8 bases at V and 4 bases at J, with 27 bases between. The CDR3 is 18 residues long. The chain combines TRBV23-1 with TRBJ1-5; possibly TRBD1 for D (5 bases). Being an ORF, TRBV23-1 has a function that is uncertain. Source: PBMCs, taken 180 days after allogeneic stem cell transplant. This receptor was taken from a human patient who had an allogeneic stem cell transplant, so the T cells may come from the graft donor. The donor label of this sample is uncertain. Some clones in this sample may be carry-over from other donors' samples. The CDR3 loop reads CASVLNVLGRVLNQPQHF. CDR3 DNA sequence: TGCGCCAGCGTCCTCAACGTTTTGGGCAGGGTCCTTAATCAGCCCCAGCATTTT.